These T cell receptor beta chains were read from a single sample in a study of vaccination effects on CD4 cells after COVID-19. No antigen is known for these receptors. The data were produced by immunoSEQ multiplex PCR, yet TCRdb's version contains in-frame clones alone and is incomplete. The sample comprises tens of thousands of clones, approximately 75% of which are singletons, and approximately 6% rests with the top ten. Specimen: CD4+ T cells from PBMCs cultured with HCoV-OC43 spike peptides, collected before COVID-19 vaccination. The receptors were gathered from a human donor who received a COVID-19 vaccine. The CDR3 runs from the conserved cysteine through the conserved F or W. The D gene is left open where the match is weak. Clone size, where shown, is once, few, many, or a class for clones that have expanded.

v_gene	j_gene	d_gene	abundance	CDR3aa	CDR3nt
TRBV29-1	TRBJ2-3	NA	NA	CSVAGGSSTDTQYF	TGCAGCGTTGCCGGGGGCAGCAGCACAGATACGCAGTATTTT
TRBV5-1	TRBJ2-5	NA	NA	CASSLFSQETQYF	TGCGCCAGCAGCTTGTTTTCCCAAGAGACCCAGTACTTC
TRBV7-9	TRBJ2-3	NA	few	CASSYLASDTQYF	TGTGCCAGCAGCTACCTAGCCTCAGATACGCAGTATTTT
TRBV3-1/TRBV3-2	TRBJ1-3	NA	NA	CASSQIRAGNTIYF	TGTGCCAGCAGCCAAATCAGGGCTGGAAACACCATATATTTT
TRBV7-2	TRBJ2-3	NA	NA	CASSLVKLQNTDTQYF	TGTGCCAGCAGCTTAGTAAAGTTACAAAACACAGATACGCAGTATTTT
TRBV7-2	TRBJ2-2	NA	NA	CASSLVGNTGELFF	TGTGCCAGCAGCTTAGTGGGAAACACCGGGGAGCTGTTTTTT
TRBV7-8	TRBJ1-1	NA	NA	CASSPQGQGAFF	TGTGCCAGCAGCCCTCAGGGGCAGGGGGCTTTCTTT
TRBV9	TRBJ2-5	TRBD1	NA	CASSPQGQGGETQYF	TGTGCCAGCAGCCCGCAGGGACAGGGGGGCGAGACCCAGTACTTC
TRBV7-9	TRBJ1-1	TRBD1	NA	CASSRGTGNTEAFF	TGTGCCAGCAGCCGCGGGACAGGTAACACTGAAGCTTTCTTT
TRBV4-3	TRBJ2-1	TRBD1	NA	CASSQGDSYNEQFF	TGCGCCAGCAGCCAAGGGGACAGCTACAATGAGCAGTTCTTC
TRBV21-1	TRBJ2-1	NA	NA	CASSTESGTGQSMGTSGGFNEQFF	TGTGCCAGCAGCACAGAATCCGGGACAGGGCAAAGTATGGGGACTAGCGGGGGCTTCAATGAGCAGTTCTTC
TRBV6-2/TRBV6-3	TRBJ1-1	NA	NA	CASSYSIGRIRDTEAFF	TGTGCCAGCAGTTACTCGATAGGCCGGATCCGGGACACTGAAGCTTTCTTT
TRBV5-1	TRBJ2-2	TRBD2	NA	CASSFASGGSTGELFF	TGCGCCAGCAGCTTTGCCTCGGGCGGGAGCACCGGGGAGCTGTTTTTT
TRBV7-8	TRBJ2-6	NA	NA	CASSRRGGRFSGANVLTF	TGTGCCAGCAGCCGCAGGGGGGGGCGCTTCTCTGGGGCCAACGTCCTGACTTTC
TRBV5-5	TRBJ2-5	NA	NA	CASSLPPRAQETQYF	TGTGCCAGCAGCTTGCCTCCGAGGGCCCAAGAGACCCAGTACTTC
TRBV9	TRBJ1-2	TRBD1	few	CASSARPGTGGNGYTF	TGTGCCAGCAGCGCTAGACCGGGGACAGGGGGCAATGGCTACACCTTC
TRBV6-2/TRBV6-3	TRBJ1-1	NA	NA	CASSYSTVSTEAFF	TGTGCCAGCAGTTACTCGACAGTTAGCACTGAAGCTTTCTTT
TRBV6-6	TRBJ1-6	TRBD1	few	CASSPRDRNSPLHF	TGTGCCAGCAGTCCCCGGGACAGAAATTCACCCCTCCACTTT
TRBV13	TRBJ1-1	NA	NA	CASSPRFPGTEAFF	TGTGCCAGCAGCCCCCGTTTTCCCGGGACTGAAGCTTTCTTT
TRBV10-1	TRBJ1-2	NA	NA	CASTPSIMGPFTF	TGCGCCAGCACTCCGTCGATTATGGGTCCGTTCACCTTC
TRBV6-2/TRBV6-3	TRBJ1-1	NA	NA	CASSYSGQLDEAFF	TGTGCCAGCAGTTACTCCGGACAGCTGGACGAAGCTTTCTTT
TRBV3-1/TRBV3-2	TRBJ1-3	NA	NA	CASSQEAIHTIYF	TGTGCCAGCAGCCAAGAAGCAATACACACCATATATTTT
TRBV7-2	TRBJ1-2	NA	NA	CASSLVGGQGYTF	TGTGCCAGCAGCTTAGTAGGGGGGCAGGGCTACACCTTC